Included here is one T cell receptor (beta chain) sequence, with context. Per the study methods: Researchers report that nucleated cell counts were estimated from reference gene primer amplification. Assay used: immunoSEQ multiplex PCR; TCRdb lists only in-frame clones, some missing. From that table come the V and J calls and clone size; the DNA was used to work out D and trimming. The sample shows over 55,000 clones, about 77% of them seen only once. These data originate in a study of blood T cell repertoires in COVID-19. On the study more broadly: Acute-phase and convalescent COVID-19 samples originated in the United States, Italy and Spain. PBMCs, B-cell-depleted T cells, or T cells were the source of the cDNA or gDNA that made up the material.

The CDR3 totals 20 residues. Germline CDR1 MNHNY, CDR2 SVGAGI (reference sequence). J gave up 5 bases and V 6 bases, and 21 bases lay outside the gene matches. The sample was peripheral blood. The chain joins TRBV6-6 to TRBJ1-6; 8 bases align to TRBD1. This receptor was taken from a human donor in a cohort sampled during active COVID-19. CDR3 bases: TGTGCCAGCAGCCTAAACGGACAGGGTATGGGAACACGGAATAATTCACCCCTCCACTTT. Its translation: CASSLNGQGMGTRNNSPLHF.